These T cell receptor beta chains were read from a single sample in a study of blood T cell repertoires in COVID-19. Method: immunoSEQ multiplex PCR; TCRdb's copy keeps in-frame clones and lacks some. The sample lists 120,000 to 150,000 clones, roughly 90% seen once, with roughly 4% in the top ten. The sample consisted of PBMCs or T cells enriched from blood (not recorded which). The receptors were sampled from a woman aged 40-49 years who had been exposed to COVID-19. CDR3s include the opening cysteine and the closing phenylalanine or tryptophan. D genes are given only for firm matches. Part of the rows lack a size; the others show once, few, many or a class for expanded clones.

clone_size j_call d_call v_call cdr3_aa cdr3_nt
. TRBJ2-1 TRBD2 TRBV10-3 CAISEWGDTSGSYNEQFF TGTGCCATCAGTGAGTGGGGGGATACTAGCGGATCCTACAATGAGCAGTTCTTC
. TRBJ1-2 TRBD1 TRBV19 CASMDGQGSRGYTF TGTGCCAGTATGGATGGACAGGGATCGAGGGGCTACACCTTC
. TRBJ1-1 . TRBV29-1 CSVAGVEGMNTEAFF TGCAGCGTTGCAGGGGTTGAGGGAATGAACACTGAAGCTTTCTTT
. TRBJ2-7 TRBD2 TRBV5-1 CASSLAGGAYEQYF TGCGCCAGCAGCTTGGCTGGGGGGGCCTACGAGCAGTACTTC
. TRBJ1-1 TRBD1 TRBV10-3 CAIKKQGSDTEAFF TGTGCCATCAAAAAACAGGGGAGCGACACTGAAGCTTTCTTT
. TRBJ1-3 . TRBV6-5 CASGGPSGNTIYF TGTGCCAGCGGGGGCCCCTCTGGAAACACCATATATTTT
. TRBJ1-2 . TRBV18 CASSPRTGEYYGYTF TGTGCCAGCTCACCCCGTACAGGAGAATACTATGGCTACACCTTC
. TRBJ2-7 . TRBV10-1 CASSDGKGSSYEQYF TGCGCCAGCAGTGATGGGAAGGGGTCCTCCTACGAGCAGTACTTC
. TRBJ1-1 TRBD1 TRBV5-6 CASSPDRALLNTEAFF TGTGCCAGCAGCCCCGACAGGGCGTTGCTGAACACTGAAGCTTTCTTT
. TRBJ1-1 . TRBV27 CASRPGLMNTEAFF TGTGCCAGCAGACCCGGACTGATGAACACTGAAGCTTTCTTT
. TRBJ2-1 TRBD2 TRBV5-1 CASSSGLAGGNEQFF TGCGCCAGCAGCTCTGGACTAGCGGGGGGGAATGAGCAGTTCTTC
. TRBJ2-1 . TRBV27 CASKTAERNEQFF TGTGCCAGCAAAACCGCGGAAAGGAATGAGCAGTTCTTC
. TRBJ2-7 . TRBV11-1 CASRATPGAGYEQYF TGTGCCAGCAGAGCAACCCCAGGGGCTGGGTACGAGCAGTACTTC
. TRBJ2-7 TRBD1 TRBV28 CASSSGTGGILNYEQYF TGTGCCAGCAGTTCCGGGACAGGGGGGATCCTGAACTACGAGCAGTACTTC
once TRBJ2-3 TRBD2 TRBV2 CASSGEQGTSGGRGDTQYF TGTGCCAGCAGCGGGGAGCAGGGGACTAGCGGGGGACGGGGAGATACGCAGTATTTT
. TRBJ2-7 TRBD1 TRBV7-9 CASSLVGTGHNEQYF TGTGCCAGCAGCTTAGTCGGGACAGGGCACAACGAGCAGTACTTC
. TRBJ2-1 . TRBV19 CASSPYDNEQFF TGTGCCAGTAGTCCCTACGACAATGAGCAGTTCTTC
once TRBJ2-7 TRBD1 TRBV7-9 CASSWDRNVYEQYF TGTGCCAGCAGCTGGGACAGAAACGTATACGAGCAGTACTTC
. TRBJ2-7 TRBD2 TRBV7-8 CASSLVSGNSEQYF TGTGCCAGCAGCTTAGTGAGCGGGAACAGCGAGCAGTACTTC
once TRBJ1-1 TRBD1 TRBV27 CASSTPQGPGTEAFF TGTGCCAGCAGTACCCCACAGGGGCCGGGTACTGAAGCTTTCTTT
. TRBJ2-2 . TRBV5-1 CASSLGSATGELFF TGCGCCAGCAGCTTGGGATCTGCGACCGGGGAGCTGTTTTTT
. TRBJ1-1 . TRBV9 CASSVGPAVLNTEAFF TGTGCCAGCAGCGTAGGGCCCGCAGTTTTGAACACTGAAGCTTTCTTT
. TRBJ2-7 . TRBV6-2/TRBV6-3 CASSWGAYEQYF TGTGCCAGCAGCTGGGGAGCCTACGAGCAGTACTTC
. TRBJ1-5 . TRBV28 CASSHLKRGGHQPQHF TGTGCCAGCAGTCACCTGAAGAGGGGGGGCCATCAGCCCCAGCATTTT
. TRBJ2-3 TRBD1 TRBV2 CASVRDSSTDTQYF TGTGCCAGCGTTAGGGACAGCAGCACAGATACGCAGTATTTT
. TRBJ1-1 . TRBV5-1 CASSPRGMNTEAFF TGCGCCAGCAGCCCTAGGGGTATGAACACTGAAGCTTTCTTT
. TRBJ1-1 . TRBV6-2/TRBV6-3 CASSAGEGWITEAFF TGTGCCAGCAGCGCCGGGGAGGGTTGGATCACTGAAGCTTTCTTT
. TRBJ1-4 . TRBV5-1 CASSREETNEKLFF TGCGCCAGCAGCCGAGAAGAAACTAATGAAAAACTGTTTTTT
. TRBJ1-5 . TRBV4-1 CASSQSREAPQHF TGCGCCAGCAGCCAATCCCGGGAAGCGCCCCAGCATTTT
. TRBJ1-4 TRBD1 TRBV18 CASSPETGGNEKLFF TGTGCCAGCTCACCCGAGACAGGGGGGAATGAAAAACTGTTTTTT
. TRBJ1-1 TRBD1 TRBV19 CASRTGQVNTEAFF TGTGCCAGTAGGACGGGACAGGTGAACACTGAAGCTTTCTTT
. TRBJ1-4 . TRBV3-1/TRBV3-2 CASSQSRGREKLFF TGTGCCAGCAGCCAAAGCAGGGGCCGGGAAAAACTGTTTTTT
. TRBJ1-2 . TRBV7-3 CASSLTSGSDGYTF TGTGCCAGCAGCTTAACGTCCGGTTCGGATGGCTACACCTTC